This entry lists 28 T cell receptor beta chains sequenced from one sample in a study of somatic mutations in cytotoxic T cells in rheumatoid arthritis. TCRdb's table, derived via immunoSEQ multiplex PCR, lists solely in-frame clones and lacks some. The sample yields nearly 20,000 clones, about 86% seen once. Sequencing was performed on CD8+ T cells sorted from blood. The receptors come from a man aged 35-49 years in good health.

The CDR3 here is CASSLYGLAGGNTGELFF. CDR3 DNA sequence: TGTGCCAGCAGCTTATATGGTTTAGCGGGAGGGAACACCGGGGAGCTGTTTTTT. V is TRBV7-9 and J is TRBJ2-2; 10 nucleotides line up with TRBD2. Per the germline V gene, CDR1 is SEHNR and CDR2 is FQNEAQ (reference sequence). This CDR3 is 18 amino acids long. Germline trimming cut 2 bases from V and 1 base from J; bases unmatched to any gene: 7.

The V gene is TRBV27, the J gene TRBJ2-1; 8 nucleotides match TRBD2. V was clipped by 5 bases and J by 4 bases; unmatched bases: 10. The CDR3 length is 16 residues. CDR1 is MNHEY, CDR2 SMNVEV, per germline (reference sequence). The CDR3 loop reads CASSPTSEIVYNEQFF. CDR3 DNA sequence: TGTGCCAGCAGTCCGACTAGCGAAATAGTTTACAATGAGCAGTTCTTC.

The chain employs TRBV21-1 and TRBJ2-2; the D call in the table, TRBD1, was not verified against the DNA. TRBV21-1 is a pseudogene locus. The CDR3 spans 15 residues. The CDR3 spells CASSKRGPNTGELFF. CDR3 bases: TGTGCCAGCAGCAAAAGGGGGCCCAACACCGGGGAGCTGTTTTTT.

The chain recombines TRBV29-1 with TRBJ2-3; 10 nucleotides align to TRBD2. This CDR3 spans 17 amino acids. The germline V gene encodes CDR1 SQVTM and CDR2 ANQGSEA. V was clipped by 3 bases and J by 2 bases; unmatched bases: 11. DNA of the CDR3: TGCAGCGTTGAGTTGTCGGGACTAGCGAAGCCCACAGATACGCAGTATTTT. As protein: CSVELSGLAKPTDTQYF.

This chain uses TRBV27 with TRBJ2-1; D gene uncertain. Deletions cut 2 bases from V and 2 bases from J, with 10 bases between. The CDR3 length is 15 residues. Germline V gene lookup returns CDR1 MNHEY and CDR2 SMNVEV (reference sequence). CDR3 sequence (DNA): TGTGCCAGCAGTTTAAAGAATACCCCCTACAATGAGCAGTTCTTC. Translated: CASSLKNTPYNEQFF.

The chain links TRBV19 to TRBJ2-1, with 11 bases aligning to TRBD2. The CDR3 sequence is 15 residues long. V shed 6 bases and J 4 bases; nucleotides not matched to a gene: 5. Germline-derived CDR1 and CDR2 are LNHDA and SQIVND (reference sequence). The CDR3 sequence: CASRQGTSGYNEQFF. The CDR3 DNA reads TGTGCCAGTAGACAAGGGACTAGCGGTTACAATGAGCAGTTCTTC. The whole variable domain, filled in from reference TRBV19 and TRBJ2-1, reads DGGITQSPKYLFRKEGQNVTLSCEQNLNHDAMYWYRQDPGQGLRLIYYSQIVNDFQKGDIAEGYSVSREKKESFPLTVTSAQKNPTAFYLCASRQGTSGYNEQFFGPGTRLTVL.

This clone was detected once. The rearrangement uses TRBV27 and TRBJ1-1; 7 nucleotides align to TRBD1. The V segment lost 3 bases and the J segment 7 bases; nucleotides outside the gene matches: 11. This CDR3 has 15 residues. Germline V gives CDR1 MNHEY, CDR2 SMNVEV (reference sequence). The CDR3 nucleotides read TGTGCCAGCAGTTTGCCCGGGGCAGGGACAGATGAAGCTTTCTTT. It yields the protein CASSLPGAGTDEAFF.

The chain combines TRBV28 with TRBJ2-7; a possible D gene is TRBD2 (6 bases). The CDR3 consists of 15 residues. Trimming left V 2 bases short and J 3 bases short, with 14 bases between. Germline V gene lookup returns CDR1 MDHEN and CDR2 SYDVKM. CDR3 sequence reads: CASSLIGGLYYEQYF. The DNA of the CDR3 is TGTGCCAGCAGTTTAATTGGGGGACTTTACTACGAGCAGTACTTC.

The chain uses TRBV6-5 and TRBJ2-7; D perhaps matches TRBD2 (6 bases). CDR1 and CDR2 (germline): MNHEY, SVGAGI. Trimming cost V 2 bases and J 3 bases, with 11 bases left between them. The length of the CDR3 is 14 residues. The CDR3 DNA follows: TGTGCCAGCAGTTACATGGAGGGGTACTACGAGCAGTACTTC. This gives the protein CASSYMEGYYEQYF.

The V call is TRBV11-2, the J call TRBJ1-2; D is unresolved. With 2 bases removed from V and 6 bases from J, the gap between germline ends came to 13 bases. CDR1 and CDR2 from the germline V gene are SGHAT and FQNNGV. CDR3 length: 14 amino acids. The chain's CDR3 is CASSLSGSIDGYTF. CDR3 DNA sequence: TGTGCCAGCAGCTTAAGTGGCAGCATCGATGGCTACACCTTC.

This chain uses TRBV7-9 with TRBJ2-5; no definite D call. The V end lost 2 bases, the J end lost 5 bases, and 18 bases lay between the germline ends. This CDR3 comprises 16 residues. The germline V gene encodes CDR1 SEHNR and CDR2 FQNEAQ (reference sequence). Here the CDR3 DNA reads TGTGCCAGCAGCTTAAGTGGGTCTAGGGCTCGCGAGACCCAGTACTTC. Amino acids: CASSLSGSRARETQYF.

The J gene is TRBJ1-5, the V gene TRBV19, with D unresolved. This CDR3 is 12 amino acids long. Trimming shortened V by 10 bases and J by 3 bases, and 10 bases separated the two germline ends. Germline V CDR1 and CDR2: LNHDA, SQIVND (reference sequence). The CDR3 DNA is TGTGCCACCGGAGATCCCAATCAGCCCCAGCATTTT. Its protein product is CATGDPNQPQHF.

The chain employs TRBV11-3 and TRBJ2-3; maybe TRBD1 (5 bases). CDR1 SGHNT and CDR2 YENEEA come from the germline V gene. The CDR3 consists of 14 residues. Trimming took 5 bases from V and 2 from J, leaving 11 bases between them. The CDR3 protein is CASSPGHLTDTQYF. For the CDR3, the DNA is TGTGCCAGCAGCCCTGGACATCTCACAGATACGCAGTATTTT. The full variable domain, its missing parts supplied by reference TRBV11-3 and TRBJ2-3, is EAGVVQSPRYKIIEKKQPVAFWCNPISGHNTLYWYLQNLGQGPELLIRYENEEAVDDSQLPKDRFSAERLKGVDSTLKIQPAELGDSAVYLCASSPGHLTDTQYFGPGTRLTVL.

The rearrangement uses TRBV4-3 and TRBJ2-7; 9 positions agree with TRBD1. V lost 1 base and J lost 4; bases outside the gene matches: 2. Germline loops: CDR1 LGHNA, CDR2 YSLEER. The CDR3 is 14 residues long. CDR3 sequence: CASSQAQGAYEQYF. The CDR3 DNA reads TGCGCCAGCAGCCAAGCACAGGGGGCTTACGAGCAGTACTTC.

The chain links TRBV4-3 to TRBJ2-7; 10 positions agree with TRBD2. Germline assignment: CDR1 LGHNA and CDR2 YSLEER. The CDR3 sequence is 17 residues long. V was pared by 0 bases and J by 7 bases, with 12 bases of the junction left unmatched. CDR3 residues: CASSQDWLAGVSGEQYF. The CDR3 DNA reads TGCGCCAGCAGCCAAGATTGGCTAGCGGGAGTAAGTGGGGAGCAGTACTTC.

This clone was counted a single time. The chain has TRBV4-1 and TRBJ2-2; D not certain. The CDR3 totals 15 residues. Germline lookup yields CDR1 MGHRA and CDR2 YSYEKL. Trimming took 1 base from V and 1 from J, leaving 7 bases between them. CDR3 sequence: CASSQVGVNTGELFF. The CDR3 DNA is TGCGCCAGCAGCCAAGTTGGAGTGAACACCGGGGAGCTGTTTTTT.

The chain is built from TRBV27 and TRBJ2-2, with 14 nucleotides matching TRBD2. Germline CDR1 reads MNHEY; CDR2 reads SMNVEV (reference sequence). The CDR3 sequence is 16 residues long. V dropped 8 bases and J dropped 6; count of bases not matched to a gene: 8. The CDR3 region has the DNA TGTGCCAGCTCTGGACTAGCGGGAGGTTATGCCGGGGAGCTGTTTTTT. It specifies CASSGLAGGYAGELFF.

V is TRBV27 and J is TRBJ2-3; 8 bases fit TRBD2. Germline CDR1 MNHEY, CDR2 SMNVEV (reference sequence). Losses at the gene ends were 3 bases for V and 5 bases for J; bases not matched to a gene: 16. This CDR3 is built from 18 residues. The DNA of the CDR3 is TGTGCCAGCAGTTTTAGGCTAGCGGGTGTCCCGCGGCGAGATACGCAGTATTTT. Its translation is CASSFRLAGVPRRDTQYF.

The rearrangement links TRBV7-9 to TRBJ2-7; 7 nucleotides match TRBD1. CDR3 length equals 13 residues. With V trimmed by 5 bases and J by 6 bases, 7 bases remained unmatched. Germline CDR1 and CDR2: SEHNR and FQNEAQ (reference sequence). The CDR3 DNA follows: TGTGCCAGCAGCGACGACAGGGTGAGCGAGCAGTACTTC. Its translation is CASSDDRVSEQYF. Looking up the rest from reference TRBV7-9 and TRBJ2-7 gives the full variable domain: DTGVSQNPRHKITKRGQNVTFRCDPISEHNRLYWYRQTLGQGPEFLTYFQNEAQLEKSRLLSDRFSAERPKGSFSTLEIQRTEQGDSAMYLCASSDDRVSEQYFGPGTRLTVT.

Here the CDR3 reads CASSFTGVFQFF. The CDR3, as DNA: TGTGCCAGCAGTTTTACAGGGGTTTTTCAGTTCTTC. V gene TRBV27 combines with J gene TRBJ2-1, with 7 bases fitting TRBD1. The ends lost 3 bases at V and 13 bases at J; junction bases unmatched: 6. This CDR3 spans 12 amino acids. Germline V gives CDR1 MNHEY, CDR2 SMNVEV (reference sequence).

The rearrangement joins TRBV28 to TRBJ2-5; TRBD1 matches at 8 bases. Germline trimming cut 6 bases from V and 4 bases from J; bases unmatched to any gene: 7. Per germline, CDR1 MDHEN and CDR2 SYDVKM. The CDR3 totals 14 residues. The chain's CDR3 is CASSTRQGRETQYF. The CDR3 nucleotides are TGTGCCAGCAGCACTCGACAGGGGCGAGAGACCCAGTACTTC.

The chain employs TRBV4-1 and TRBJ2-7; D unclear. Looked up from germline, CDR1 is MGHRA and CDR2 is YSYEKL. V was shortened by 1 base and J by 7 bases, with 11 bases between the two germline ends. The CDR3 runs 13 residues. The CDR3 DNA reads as TGCGCCAGCAGCCAAGGGGCAGGAGCAGAGCAGTACTTC. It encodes CASSQGAGAEQYF.

The CDR3 is CASTPAVGQVYGYTF. CDR3 nucleotides: TGTGCCAGTACCCCTGCTGTCGGACAGGTCTATGGCTACACCTTC. The chain has TRBV19 and TRBJ1-2; 7 nucleotides align to TRBD1. CDR1 and CDR2 from the germline V gene are LNHDA and SQIVND (reference sequence). Unmatched junction bases numbered 12, after V lost 7 bases and J lost 4 bases. This CDR3 has 15 amino acids.

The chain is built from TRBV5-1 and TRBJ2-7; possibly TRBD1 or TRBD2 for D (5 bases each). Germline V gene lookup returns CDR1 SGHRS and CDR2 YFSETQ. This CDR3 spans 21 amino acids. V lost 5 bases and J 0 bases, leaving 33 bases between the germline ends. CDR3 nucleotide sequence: TGCGCCAGCAGGCGATCGGGGCTCATAGGTCAGGGAGCGTTCAGCTCCTACGAGCAGTACTTC. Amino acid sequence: CASRRSGLIGQGAFSSYEQYF.

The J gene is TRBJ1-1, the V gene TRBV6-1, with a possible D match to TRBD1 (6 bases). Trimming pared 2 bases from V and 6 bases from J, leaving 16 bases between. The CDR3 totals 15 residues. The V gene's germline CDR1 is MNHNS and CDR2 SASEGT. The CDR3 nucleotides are TGTGCCAGCAGTGAACACCGGGGTGGGGGCGCTGAAGCTTTCTTT. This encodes CASSEHRGGGAEAFF.

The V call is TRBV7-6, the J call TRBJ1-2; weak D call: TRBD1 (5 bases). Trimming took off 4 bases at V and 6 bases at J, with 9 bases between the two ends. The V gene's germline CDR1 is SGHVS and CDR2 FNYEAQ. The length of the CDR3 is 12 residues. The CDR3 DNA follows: TGTGCCAGCAGCTCGGGGGTGGATGGCTACACCTTC. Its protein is CASSSGVDGYTF.

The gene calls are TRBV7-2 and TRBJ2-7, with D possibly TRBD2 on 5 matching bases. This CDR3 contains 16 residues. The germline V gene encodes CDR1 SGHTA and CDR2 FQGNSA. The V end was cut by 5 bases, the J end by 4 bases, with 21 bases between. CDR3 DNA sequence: TGTGCCAGCAGCCCCTCGACGGGGAGAACACAATACGAGCAGTACTTC. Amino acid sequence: CASSPSTGRTQYEQYF. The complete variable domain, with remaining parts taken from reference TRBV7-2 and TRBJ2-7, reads GAGVSQSPSNKVTEKGKDVELRCDPISGHTALYWYRQSLGQGLEFLIYFQGNSAPDKSGLPSDRFSAERTGGSVSTLTIQRTQQEDSAVYLCASSPSTGRTQYEQYFGPGTRLTVT.

Here the CDR3 reads CASSSEGQGWYEQYF. Here the CDR3 DNA reads TGTGCCAGCAGCTCAGAGGGACAGGGTTGGTACGAGCAGTACTTC. J is TRBJ2-7 and V is TRBV7-9; 9 nucleotides match TRBD1. The junction had 8 bases not matched to a gene; V was cut back by 4 bases and J by 4 bases. The CDR3 runs 15 residues. Germline CDR1 SEHNR, CDR2 FQNEAQ (reference sequence).